The present TCR beta chain was sequenced within a study of CD8+ T cells in alopecia areata. Following RNA extraction, reverse transcription yielded cDNA that acted as the sequencing template. TCRdb's copy holds only in-frame clones and misses some; the assay was immunoSEQ multiplex PCR. This table holds 35,000 to 50,000 clones, approximately 92% found once. Germline V gives CDR1 MNHEY, CDR2 SMNVEV (reference sequence). V gave up 6 bases and J gave up 4 bases, with 15 bases separating them. CDR3 length: 14 amino acids. Indicated treatment: oral pan-JAK inhibitor, 5-10 mg twice daily. Both peripheral blood and punch biopsies of lesional scalp skin were obtained from patients who had alopecia areata.

The chain couples TRBV27 to TRBJ2-5; D is perhaps TRBD2 (7 bases). Material: CD8+ T cells sorted from blood, obtained at week 24, from a patient treated with tofacitinib. The TCR originated in a human donor with alopecia areata. The CDR3: CASSSGGGGETQYF. In DNA, the CDR3 is TGTGCCAGCAGCTCCGGGGGCGGGGGAGAGACCCAGTACTTC.